This is a list of T cell receptor beta chains from one sample in a study of T cells in Graves' hyperthyroidism and ophthalmopathy. A single record per CDR3 protein comes from TCRdb applying MiXCR to the multiplex PCR reads. The sample includes under 750,000 distinct CDR3 sequences, roughly a sixth of them seen just once. The sequencing sample was made of blood. The origin of the receptors is a woman between 45 and 65 years old with Graves' hyperthyroidism that later progressed to Graves' ophthalmopathy. CDR3s include the opening cysteine and the closing phenylalanine or tryptophan. D genes are given only for firm matches. Size tells how often a clone was seen (once, few, many) or the class of an expanded clone, and some rows leave it out.

d_call: -; clone_size: many; v_call: TRBV7-3; j_call: TRBJ2-1; cdr3_nt: TGTGCCAGCAGCTTAAATCCCGGGGGGCCGGATGAGCAGTTCTTC; cdr3_aa: CASSLNPGGPDEQFF
d_call: -; clone_size: many; v_call: TRBV3-1; j_call: TRBJ1-5; cdr3_nt: TGTGCCAGCAGCCCGGACATGAATCAGCCCCAGCATTTT; cdr3_aa: CASSPDMNQPQHF
d_call: TRBD1; clone_size: -; v_call: TRBV9; j_call: TRBJ2-1; cdr3_nt: TGTGCCAGCAGCGTATCTCAGGGGGCGGACTACAATGAGCAGTTCTTC; cdr3_aa: CASSVSQGADYNEQFF
d_call: -; clone_size: many; v_call: TRBV11-3; j_call: TRBJ2-1; cdr3_nt: TGTGCCAGCAGCGCCCGGAGGGTAGCCAGTAGGAATGAGCAGTTCTTC; cdr3_aa: CASSARRVASRNEQFF
d_call: TRBD1; clone_size: few; v_call: TRBV5-1; j_call: TRBJ1-2; cdr3_nt: TGCGCCAGCAGCTTGGCGGGACAGGGGGCGAGGGGCTACACCTTC; cdr3_aa: CASSLAGQGARGYTF
d_call: TRBD1; clone_size: -; v_call: TRBV5-1; j_call: TRBJ1-1; cdr3_nt: TGCGCCAGCAGCCCTAGGACAGGCACCAACACTGAAGCTTTCTTT; cdr3_aa: CASSPRTGTNTEAFF
d_call: TRBD1; clone_size: many; v_call: TRBV6-1; j_call: TRBJ1-1; cdr3_nt: TGTGCCAGCAGTGCTGACAGGGGAAGGACTGAAGCTTTCTTT; cdr3_aa: CASSADRGRTEAFF
d_call: -; clone_size: few; v_call: TRBV5-1; j_call: TRBJ2-5; cdr3_nt: TGCGCCAGCAGCTTGGTCCTAACCAGGGCAGAGACCCAGTACTTC; cdr3_aa: CASSLVLTRAETQYF
d_call: -; clone_size: many; v_call: TRBV5-1; j_call: TRBJ2-3; cdr3_nt: TGCGCCAGCAGCTTGGGCTCGGTAGGCCCCCTTTACACAGATACGCAGTATTTT; cdr3_aa: CASSLGSVGPLYTDTQYF
d_call: -; clone_size: few; v_call: TRBV7-8; j_call: TRBJ1-5; cdr3_nt: TGTGCCAGCAGCCGTTCGGTCCGGGGCTCGGATAGGGATCAGCCCCAGCATTTT; cdr3_aa: CASSRSVRGSDRDQPQHF
d_call: -; clone_size: few; v_call: TRBV20-1; j_call: TRBJ1-2; cdr3_nt: TGCAGTGCTAGAGGGGTGGGCCCCGGGTATGGCTACACCTTC; cdr3_aa: CSARGVGPGYGYTF
d_call: -; clone_size: once; v_call: TRBV12-3/TRBV12-4; j_call: TRBJ2-2; cdr3_nt: TGTGCCAGCAGTTTATCAGGAGACGGGGAGCTGTTTTTT; cdr3_aa: CASSLSGDGELFF
d_call: -; clone_size: -; v_call: TRBV27; j_call: TRBJ1-5; cdr3_nt: TGTGCCAGCAGTTTACGGAGCAATCAGCCCCAGCATTTT; cdr3_aa: CASSLRSNQPQHF
d_call: TRBD2; clone_size: few; v_call: TRBV10-3; j_call: TRBJ2-3; cdr3_nt: TGTGCCATAAAAGGTCTAGCGGGGAGCACAGATACGCAGTATTTT; cdr3_aa: CAIKGLAGSTDTQYF
d_call: -; clone_size: -; v_call: TRBV7-9; j_call: TRBJ1-4; cdr3_nt: TGTGCCAGCACCTTTGATACAGCAACTAATGAAAAACTGTTTTTT; cdr3_aa: CASTFDTATNEKLFF
d_call: -; clone_size: few; v_call: TRBV4-1; j_call: TRBJ1-2; cdr3_nt: TGCGCCAGCAGCCTAAATTCCTTGACCCATGGCTACACCTTC; cdr3_aa: CASSLNSLTHGYTF
d_call: -; clone_size: -; v_call: TRBV7-9; j_call: TRBJ1-3; cdr3_nt: TGTGCCAGCAGCCCCAGCCTTGTATCTGGAAACACCATATATTTT; cdr3_aa: CASSPSLVSGNTIYF
d_call: -; clone_size: many; v_call: TRBV20-1; j_call: TRBJ1-5; cdr3_nt: TGCAGTGGTCTAGGGGCGTTGGGCAATCAGCCCCAGCATTTT; cdr3_aa: CSGLGALGNQPQHF
d_call: TRBD2; clone_size: many; v_call: TRBV5-1; j_call: TRBJ2-2; cdr3_nt: TGCGCCAGCAGCTCCGGGACTAGCGGGACGGGCACCGGGGAGCTGTTTTTT; cdr3_aa: CASSSGTSGTGTGELFF
d_call: -; clone_size: many; v_call: TRBV7-9; j_call: TRBJ2-5; cdr3_nt: TGTGCCAGCAGGTTAGGAAAGGCCAAAGAGACCCAGTACTTC; cdr3_aa: CASRLGKAKETQYF
d_call: -; clone_size: -; v_call: TRBV6-1; j_call: TRBJ2-1; cdr3_nt: TGTGCCAGCAGTGAAGCGAGACACTACAATGAGCAGTTCTTC; cdr3_aa: CASSEARHYNEQFF
d_call: -; clone_size: -; v_call: TRBV5-1; j_call: TRBJ1-4; cdr3_nt: TGCGCCAGCCGCGAGAGGGGGGGCTTTGAAAAACTGTTTTTT; cdr3_aa: CASRERGGFEKLFF
d_call: TRBD2; clone_size: -; v_call: TRBV7-2; j_call: TRBJ2-5; cdr3_nt: TGTGCCAGCAGCTTACGGGCTAGCGGGGGGGCCTATCAAGAGACCCAGTACTTC; cdr3_aa: CASSLRASGGAYQETQYF
d_call: -; clone_size: few; v_call: TRBV9; j_call: TRBJ2-2; cdr3_nt: TGTGCCAGCAGCGTTGTCCAGCAGACCGGGGAGCTGTTTTTT; cdr3_aa: CASSVVQQTGELFF
d_call: -; clone_size: many; v_call: TRBV9; j_call: TRBJ1-1; cdr3_nt: TGTGCCAGCAGCGTCCCCCCAACGGATAACACTGAAGCTTTCTTT; cdr3_aa: CASSVPPTDNTEAFF
d_call: TRBD1; clone_size: many; v_call: TRBV20-1; j_call: TRBJ1-3; cdr3_nt: TGCAGTGCCACCTCCGGGACAGGGATTGGAAACACCATATATTTT; cdr3_aa: CSATSGTGIGNTIYF
d_call: -; clone_size: -; v_call: TRBV10-3; j_call: TRBJ1-2; cdr3_nt: TGTGCCATCAGGTTGATTCACAGGGAGGACTATGGCTACACCTTC; cdr3_aa: CAIRLIHREDYGYTF
d_call: TRBD2; clone_size: many; v_call: TRBV6-2/TRBV6-3; j_call: TRBJ2-1; cdr3_nt: TGTGCCAGCAGTTACTCCTGGACTAGCGGGTTTTACAATGAGCAGTTCTTC; cdr3_aa: CASSYSWTSGFYNEQFF
d_call: -; clone_size: -; v_call: TRBV29-1; j_call: TRBJ1-1; cdr3_nt: TGCAGCGTCCAAGGGGGGCTCGGGACTGAAGCTTTCTTT; cdr3_aa: CSVQGGLGTEAFF
d_call: -; clone_size: -; v_call: TRBV20-1; j_call: TRBJ1-1; cdr3_nt: TGCAGTGCTAGAGGGGGAACAGGAATGCCGAACACTGAAGCTTTCTTT; cdr3_aa: CSARGGTGMPNTEAFF
d_call: -; clone_size: few; v_call: TRBV5-1; j_call: TRBJ2-2; cdr3_nt: TGCGCCAGCAGCAGTGAGCCGAACACCGGGGAGCTGTTTTTT; cdr3_aa: CASSSEPNTGELFF
d_call: TRBD1; clone_size: -; v_call: TRBV7-9; j_call: TRBJ2-5; cdr3_nt: TGTGCCAGCAGCCCACAGTCAGGGGGCGGAGAGACCCAGTACTTC; cdr3_aa: CASSPQSGGGETQYF
d_call: TRBD1; clone_size: few; v_call: TRBV9; j_call: TRBJ2-1; cdr3_nt: TGTGCCAGCAGCGTAAGGGACAGGAACAATGAGCAGTTCTTC; cdr3_aa: CASSVRDRNNEQFF
d_call: TRBD2; clone_size: -; v_call: TRBV20-1; j_call: TRBJ2-5; cdr3_nt: TGCAGTGCTAGGAACGGGGGGTCCGAAGAGACCCAGTACTTC; cdr3_aa: CSARNGGSEETQYF
d_call: -; clone_size: few; v_call: TRBV15; j_call: TRBJ2-7; cdr3_nt: TGTGCCACCAGCCCGGAGGGGGGGAACTCCTACGAGCAGTACTTC; cdr3_aa: CATSPEGGNSYEQYF
d_call: TRBD1; clone_size: -; v_call: TRBV20-1; j_call: TRBJ2-5; cdr3_nt: TGCAGTGCTAGAGGGTGGACAGGGGATCGGCAAGAGACCCAGTACTTC; cdr3_aa: CSARGWTGDRQETQYF
d_call: -; clone_size: -; v_call: TRBV9; j_call: TRBJ2-6; cdr3_nt: TGTGCCAGCAGCGTAAGCTCCGGGACGGAGTGGGATGGGGCCAACGTCCTGACTTTC; cdr3_aa: CASSVSSGTEWDGANVLTF
d_call: TRBD1; clone_size: many; v_call: TRBV2; j_call: TRBJ1-2; cdr3_nt: TGTGCCAGCAGGGGACAGGGGGGCCACTATGGCTACACCTTC; cdr3_aa: CASRGQGGHYGYTF
d_call: -; clone_size: -; v_call: TRBV20-1; j_call: TRBJ2-1; cdr3_nt: TGCAGTGCTGGCCCGGGGGTTAGCTCCTACAATGAGCAGTTCTTC; cdr3_aa: CSAGPGVSSYNEQFF
d_call: -; clone_size: many; v_call: TRBV28; j_call: TRBJ1-5; cdr3_nt: TGTGCCAGCAGCCCGAACAGGGTGGGTCAGCCCCAGCATTTT; cdr3_aa: CASSPNRVGQPQHF
d_call: -; clone_size: -; v_call: TRBV29-1; j_call: TRBJ1-3; cdr3_nt: TGCAGCGTCCCTGAGTTGGGACGGTTCTCTGGAAACACCATATATTTT; cdr3_aa: CSVPELGRFSGNTIYF
d_call: -; clone_size: -; v_call: TRBV14; j_call: TRBJ1-2; cdr3_nt: TGTGCCAGCAGCCAAGGAAGCGGCAGGGACTATGGCTACACCTTC; cdr3_aa: CASSQGSGRDYGYTF
d_call: -; clone_size: many; v_call: TRBV6-2/TRBV6-3; j_call: TRBJ2-3; cdr3_nt: TGTGCCAGCAGTTACTCGTATGACGGAAACCCAGATACGCAGTATTTT; cdr3_aa: CASSYSYDGNPDTQYF
d_call: TRBD2; clone_size: -; v_call: TRBV7-9; j_call: TRBJ2-1; cdr3_nt: TGTGCCAGCAGCTTCGGAGCGGGGGGGGACAATGAGCAGTTCTTC; cdr3_aa: CASSFGAGGDNEQFF
d_call: -; clone_size: -; v_call: TRBV5-4; j_call: TRBJ2-7; cdr3_nt: TGTGCCAGCAGCTTGGCGGCAGGGGGAGGCTACGAGCAGTACTTC; cdr3_aa: CASSLAAGGGYEQYF
d_call: TRBD1; clone_size: few; v_call: TRBV3-1; j_call: TRBJ1-1; cdr3_nt: TGTGCCAGCAGCCATGAGACAGGGGAAGCTTTCTTT; cdr3_aa: CASSHETGEAFF
d_call: TRBD1; clone_size: many; v_call: TRBV12-3/TRBV12-4; j_call: TRBJ2-4; cdr3_nt: TGTGCCAGCAGTGACAGGGGAGGTCAAAACATTCAGTACTTC; cdr3_aa: CASSDRGGQNIQYF
d_call: -; clone_size: -; v_call: TRBV6-1; j_call: TRBJ2-2; cdr3_nt: TGTGCCAGCAGTGAATTTCTCAACACCGGGGAGCTGTTTTTT; cdr3_aa: CASSEFLNTGELFF
d_call: TRBD2; clone_size: few; v_call: TRBV7-9; j_call: TRBJ2-1; cdr3_nt: TGTGCCAGCAGCGGTCCTAGCGGCGGCTCCTACAATGAGCAGTTCTTC; cdr3_aa: CASSGPSGGSYNEQFF
d_call: TRBD2; clone_size: -; v_call: TRBV7-6; j_call: TRBJ2-1; cdr3_nt: TGTGCCAGCAGCCCCCTTGCCGGACTAGCAAGGAATGAGCAGTTCTTC; cdr3_aa: CASSPLAGLARNEQFF
d_call: -; clone_size: -; v_call: TRBV7-9; j_call: TRBJ1-2; cdr3_nt: TGTGCCAGCAGCTTAGCCCTTACCGGGGATGGCTACACCTTC; cdr3_aa: CASSLALTGDGYTF
d_call: -; clone_size: -; v_call: TRBV7-6; j_call: TRBJ2-3; cdr3_nt: TGTGCCAGCCAACCCGGGGCAGGATTAGATACGCAGTATTTT; cdr3_aa: CASQPGAGLDTQYF
d_call: TRBD1; clone_size: few; v_call: TRBV6-1; j_call: TRBJ2-7; cdr3_nt: TGTGCCAGCAGGAGGGACAGGGACGAGCAGTACTTC; cdr3_aa: CASRRDRDEQYF
d_call: -; clone_size: many; v_call: TRBV11-2; j_call: TRBJ1-5; cdr3_nt: TGTGCCAGCCGGAACAATGTCGATCAGCCCCAGCATTTT; cdr3_aa: CASRNNVDQPQHF
d_call: -; clone_size: -; v_call: TRBV7-2; j_call: TRBJ1-6; cdr3_nt: TGTGCCAGCAGCACCCTAAACCCGGGTGTAGGTTCACCCCTCCACTTT; cdr3_aa: CASSTLNPGVGSPLHF